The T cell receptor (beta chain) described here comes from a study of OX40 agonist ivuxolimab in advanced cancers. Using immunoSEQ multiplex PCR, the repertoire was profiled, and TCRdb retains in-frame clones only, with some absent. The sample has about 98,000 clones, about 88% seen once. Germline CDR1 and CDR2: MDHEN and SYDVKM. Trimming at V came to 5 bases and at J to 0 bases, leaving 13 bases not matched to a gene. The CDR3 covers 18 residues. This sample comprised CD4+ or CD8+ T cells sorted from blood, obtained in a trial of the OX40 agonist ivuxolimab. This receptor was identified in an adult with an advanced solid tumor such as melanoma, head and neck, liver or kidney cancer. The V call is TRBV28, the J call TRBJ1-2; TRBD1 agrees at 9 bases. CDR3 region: CASSTQGTGYSSNYGYTF. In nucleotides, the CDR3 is TGTGCCAGCAGTACTCAGGGGACAGGGTACTCGTCTAACTATGGCTACACCTTC.